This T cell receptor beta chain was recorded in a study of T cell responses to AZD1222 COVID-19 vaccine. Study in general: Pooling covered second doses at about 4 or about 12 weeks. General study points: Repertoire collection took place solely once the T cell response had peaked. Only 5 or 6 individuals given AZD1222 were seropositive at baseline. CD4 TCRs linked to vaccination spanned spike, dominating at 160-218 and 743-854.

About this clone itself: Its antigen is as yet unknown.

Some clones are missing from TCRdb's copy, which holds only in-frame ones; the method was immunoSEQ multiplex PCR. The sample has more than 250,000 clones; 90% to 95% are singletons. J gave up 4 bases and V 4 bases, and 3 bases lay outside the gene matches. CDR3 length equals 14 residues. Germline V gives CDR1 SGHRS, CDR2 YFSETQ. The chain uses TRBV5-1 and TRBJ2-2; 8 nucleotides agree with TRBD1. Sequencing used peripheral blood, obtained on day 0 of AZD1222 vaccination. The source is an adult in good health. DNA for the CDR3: TGCGCCAGCAGCCCTGACAGGGGCACCGGGGAGCTGTTTTTT. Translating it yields CASSPDRGTGELFF.